This TCR beta chain was recovered during a study of Ad26.COV2.S vaccination and SARS-CoV-2 variants. About the study: Each vaccinee took Ad26.COV2.S intramuscularly, once or twice 56 days apart. Study-wide results and caveats: Spike-specific responses of CD8+ and CD4+ T cells were reported to display substantial breadth after vaccination. Using TCR breadth and depth analyses may have led to underestimated total T cell responses.

Here immunoSEQ multiplex PCR was the method, and the copy in TCRdb shows in-frame clones only, minus some. The sample consists of hundreds of thousands of clones, less than 90% of them appearing once. The CDR3 loop spans 14 amino acids. Trimming cost V 4 bases and J 2 bases; bases outside gene matches: 1. Germline CDR1 reads MDHEN; CDR2 reads SYDVKM. Treatment denoted: roughly 20 received Ad26.COV2.S at low or high dose, single or two shots; about 5 received placebo; per-sample allocation not given. Sampling was done on day 63 after the first vaccine or placebo injection. Aged 18-55 years, donor was enrolled in Boston in the early 2020s. Remarks on this clone: Its target is unknown. The sample holds other DNA sequences that translate to the same CDR3.

The sample here was peripheral blood, taken in a trial of Ad26.COV2.S vaccine versus placebo. The chain has TRBV28 and TRBJ1-3, with TRBD1 matching 8 bases. The source is a person between 18 and 65 years old who received the Ad26.COV2.S COVID-19 vaccine or a placebo. DNA for the CDR3: TGTGCCAGCAGTTCGACAGGGGCTGGAAACACCATATATTTT. Translated: CASSSTGAGNTIYF.